This entry features one TCR beta chain sequence. Its antigen is as yet unknown. The sample is drawn from a study of T cell clonotyping in hematopoietic cell transplantation. Study-wide results and caveats: At the given depth, recipient repertoires were over 97% de novo clonotypes.

V was shortened by 2 bases and J by 0 bases, with 8 bases between the two germline ends. This CDR3 comprises 15 residues. Germline V CDR1 and CDR2: MNHEY, SVGAGI. Sequencing was performed with immunoSEQ multiplex PCR; in TCRdb, only in-frame clones are kept and a portion is missing. Of roughly 14,000 clones listed, 85% to 90% are singletons. Recipient blood drawn about 28 days pretransplant and days 30, 100, 180 after. The rearrangement links TRBV6-5 to TRBJ2-1; D tentatively reads TRBD1 or TRBD2 (5 bases each). The origin of this receptor is a male patient aged 45-59 years who had an allogeneic stem cell transplant from an unrelated donor, so T cells may come from the graft donor. Some clones in this sample may be carry-over from other donors' samples. Sequencing used PBMCs, obtained 100 days after allogeneic stem cell transplant. CDR3 coding DNA: TGTGCCAGCAGTTACCGGGACGTCTCCTACAATGAGCAGTTCTTC. It yields the protein CASSYRDVSYNEQFF.